The clone carrying this T cell receptor beta chain was found a few times. Its matching antigen is unknown. Clinical Activity Scores of at least 3, NOSPECS grades of at least 4 and durations under 3 months characterized ophthalmopathy patients. A patient was excluded if there was uncontrolled infection, other autoimmune disease, pregnancy or lactation. V dropped 2 bases and J dropped 1 base, with 12 bases sitting between them. The V gene's germline CDR1 is MNHEY and CDR2 SVGEGT. The CDR3 runs to 17 residues. This sample is drawn from a study of T cells in Graves' hyperthyroidism and ophthalmopathy. Study-level results: For ophthalmopathy, model prediction preceded onset by a median about 6.4 months. In simple terms, a model built on 13 V-J features told ophthalmopathy apart from stable hyperthyroidism.

It was RNA transcripts that yielded the amplified TCR beta CDR3 regions. The HTBI primer set was used in a first-round RT-PCR of the TCR CDR3. A single record per CDR3 protein comes from TCRdb applying MiXCR to the multiplex PCR reads. This sample has about 350,000 distinct CDR3 sequences; around a sixth occur once, and the top ten carry roughly a sixth. The sequencing input was blood. The rearrangement links TRBV6-2 or TRBV6-3 to TRBJ2-6, with D tentatively TRBD2 (5 bases). This sequence originates from a woman aged 40 to 49 with Graves' ophthalmopathy. The CDR3 spells CASSYGPGMSGANVLTF. The CDR3 DNA is TGTGCCAGCAGTTACGGTCCGGGGATGTCTGGGGCCAACGTCCTGACTTTC.